The clone carrying this T cell receptor beta chain was picked up many times. No antigen is known for it. This table comes from immunoSEQ multiplex PCR, and its TCRdb copy is limited to in-frame clones, with some not included. The sample lists 100,000 to 150,000 clones, more than 70% occurring once. These data come from a study of T cell responses to AZD1222 COVID-19 vaccine. General study points: Donor demographics were predominantly white British with a female majority; clonal diversity may be underestimated.

Trimming stripped 0 bases from V and 0 bases from J, with 11 bases between. The CDR3 totals 17 residues. Germline loops: CDR1 MGHRA, CDR2 YSYEKL. The chain is built from TRBV4-1 and TRBJ2-2; D uncertain. Material: peripheral blood, obtained on day 0 of AZD1222 vaccination. The sequence derives from an adult in good health. The CDR3 DNA sequence: TGCGCCAGCAGCCAAGAGTTCGGTGACGCGAACACCGGGGAGCTGTTTTTT. The encoded protein is CASSQEFGDANTGELFF.